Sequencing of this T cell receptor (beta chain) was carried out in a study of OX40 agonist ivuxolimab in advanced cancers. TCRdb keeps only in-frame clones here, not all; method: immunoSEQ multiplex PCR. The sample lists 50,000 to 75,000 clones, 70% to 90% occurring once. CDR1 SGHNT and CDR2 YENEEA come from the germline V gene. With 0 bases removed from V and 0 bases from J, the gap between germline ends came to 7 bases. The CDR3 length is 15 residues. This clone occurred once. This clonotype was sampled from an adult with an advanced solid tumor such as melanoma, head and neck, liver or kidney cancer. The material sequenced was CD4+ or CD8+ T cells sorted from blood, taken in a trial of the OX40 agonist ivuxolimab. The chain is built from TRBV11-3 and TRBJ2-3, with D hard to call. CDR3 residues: CASSLDGQSTDTQYF. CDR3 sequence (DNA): TGTGCCAGCAGCTTAGATGGGCAGAGCACAGATACGCAGTATTTT. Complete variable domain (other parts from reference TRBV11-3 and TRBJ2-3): EAGVVQSPRYKIIEKKQPVAFWCNPISGHNTLYWYLQNLGQGPELLIRYENEEAVDDSQLPKDRFSAERLKGVDSTLKIQPAELGDSAVYLCASSLDGQSTDTQYFGPGTRLTVL.